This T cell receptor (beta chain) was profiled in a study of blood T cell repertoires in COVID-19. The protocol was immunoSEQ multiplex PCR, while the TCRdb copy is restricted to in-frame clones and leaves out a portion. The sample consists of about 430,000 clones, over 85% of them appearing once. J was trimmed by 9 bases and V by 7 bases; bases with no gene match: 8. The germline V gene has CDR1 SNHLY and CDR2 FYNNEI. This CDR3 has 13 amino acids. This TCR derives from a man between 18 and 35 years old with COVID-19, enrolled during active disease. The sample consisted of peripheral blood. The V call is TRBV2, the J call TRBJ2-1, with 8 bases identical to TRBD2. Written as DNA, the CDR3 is TGTGCCAGCAATCCAGGACTAGCAAGTGAGCAGTTCTTC. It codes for CASNPGLASEQFF.